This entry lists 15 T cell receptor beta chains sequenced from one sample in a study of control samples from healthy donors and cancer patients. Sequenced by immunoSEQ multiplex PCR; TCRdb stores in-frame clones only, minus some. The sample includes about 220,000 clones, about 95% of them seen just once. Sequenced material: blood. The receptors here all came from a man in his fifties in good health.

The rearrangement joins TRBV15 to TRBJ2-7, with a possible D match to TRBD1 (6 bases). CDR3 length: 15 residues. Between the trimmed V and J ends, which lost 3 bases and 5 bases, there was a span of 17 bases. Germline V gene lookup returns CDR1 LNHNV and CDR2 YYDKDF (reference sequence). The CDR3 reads CATSREQGRGDEQYF. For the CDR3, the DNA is TGTGCCACCAGCAGGGAACAGGGCCGAGGAGACGAGCAGTACTTC.

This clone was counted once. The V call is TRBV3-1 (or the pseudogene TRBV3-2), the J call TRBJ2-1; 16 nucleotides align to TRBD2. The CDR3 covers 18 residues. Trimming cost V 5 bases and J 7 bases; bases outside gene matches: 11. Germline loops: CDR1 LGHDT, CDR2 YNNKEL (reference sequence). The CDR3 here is CASSDRPGLAGGGNEQFF. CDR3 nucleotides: TGTGCCAGCAGCGACCGTCCGGGACTAGCGGGGGGGGGTAATGAGCAGTTCTTC.

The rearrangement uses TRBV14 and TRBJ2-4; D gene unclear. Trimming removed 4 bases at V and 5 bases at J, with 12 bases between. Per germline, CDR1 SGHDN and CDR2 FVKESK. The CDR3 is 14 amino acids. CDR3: CASSLHSGQNIQYF. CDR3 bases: TGTGCCAGCAGCCTTCATTCGGGTCAAAACATTCAGTACTTC.

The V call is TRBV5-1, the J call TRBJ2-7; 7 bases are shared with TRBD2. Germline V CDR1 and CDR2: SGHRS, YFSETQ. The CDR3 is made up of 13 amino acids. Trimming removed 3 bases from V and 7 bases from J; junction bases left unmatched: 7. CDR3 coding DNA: TGCGCCAGCAGCTCCAGCGGGGAGAGAGAGCAGTACTTC. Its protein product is CASSSSGEREQYF.

CDR3 protein: CASSFGITTDTQYF. DNA of the CDR3: TGTGCCAGCAGCTTCGGGATTACCACAGATACGCAGTATTTT. The chain employs TRBV11-2 and TRBJ2-3; TRBD2 might be the D (5 bases). There are 14 residues in the CDR3. Trimming shortened V by 3 bases and J by 2 bases, and 9 bases separated the two germline ends. The germline CDR1 and CDR2 sequences are SGHAT and FQNNGV.

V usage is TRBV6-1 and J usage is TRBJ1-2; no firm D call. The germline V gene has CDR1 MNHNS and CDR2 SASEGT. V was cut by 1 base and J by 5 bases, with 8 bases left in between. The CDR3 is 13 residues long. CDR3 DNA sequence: TGTGCCAGCAGTGAAGGGCGGATTTATGGCTACACCTTC. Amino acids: CASSEGRIYGYTF.

CDR3 nucleotide sequence: TGCGCCAGCAGCTCCCGGGACAGCCCTGGCTACACCTTC. This sequence encodes CASSSRDSPGYTF. The chain has TRBV5-1 and TRBJ1-2; 7 bases align to TRBD1. From germline, CDR1 is SGHRS and CDR2 YFSETQ. This CDR3 comprises 13 residues. V was clipped by 3 bases and J by 7 bases; unmatched bases: 6.

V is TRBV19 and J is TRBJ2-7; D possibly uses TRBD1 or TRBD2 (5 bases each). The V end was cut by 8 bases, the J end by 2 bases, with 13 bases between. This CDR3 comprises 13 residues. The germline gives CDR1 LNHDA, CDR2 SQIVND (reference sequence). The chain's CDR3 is CASGGVGAYEQYF. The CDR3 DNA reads TGTGCCAGTGGGGGTGTGGGGGCCTACGAGCAGTACTTC.

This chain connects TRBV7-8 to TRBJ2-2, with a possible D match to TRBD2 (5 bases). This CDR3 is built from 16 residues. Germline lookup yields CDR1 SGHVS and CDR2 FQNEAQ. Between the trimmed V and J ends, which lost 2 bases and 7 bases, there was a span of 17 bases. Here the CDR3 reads CASSLLRGWDIGELFF. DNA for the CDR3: TGTGCCAGCAGCTTACTTCGGGGTTGGGATATCGGGGAGCTGTTTTTT.

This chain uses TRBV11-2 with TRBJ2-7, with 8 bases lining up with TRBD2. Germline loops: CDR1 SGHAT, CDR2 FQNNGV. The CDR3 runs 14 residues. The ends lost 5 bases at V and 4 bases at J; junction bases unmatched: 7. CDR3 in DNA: TGTGCCAGCAGCCCCGGGAGCGGGGGTTACGAGCAGTACGTC. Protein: CASSPGSGGYEQYV.

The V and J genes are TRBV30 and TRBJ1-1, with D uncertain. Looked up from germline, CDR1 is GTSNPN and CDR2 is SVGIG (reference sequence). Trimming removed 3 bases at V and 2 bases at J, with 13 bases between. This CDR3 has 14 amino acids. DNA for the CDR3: TGTGCCTGGAGCGGGGTCCTAATTAACACTGAAGCTTTCTTT. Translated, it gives CAWSGVLINTEAFF.

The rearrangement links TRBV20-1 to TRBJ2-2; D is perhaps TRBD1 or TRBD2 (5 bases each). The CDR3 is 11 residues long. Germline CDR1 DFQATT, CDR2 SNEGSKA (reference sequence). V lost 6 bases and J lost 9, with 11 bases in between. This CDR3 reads CSAPGPRELFF. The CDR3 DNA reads TGCAGTGCACCGGGACCCAGGGAGCTGTTTTTT.

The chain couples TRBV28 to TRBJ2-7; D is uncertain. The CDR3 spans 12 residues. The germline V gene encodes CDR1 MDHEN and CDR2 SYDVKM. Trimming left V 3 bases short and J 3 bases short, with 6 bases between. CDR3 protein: CASSFVIYEQYF. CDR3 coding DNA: TGTGCCAGCAGTTTCGTGATCTACGAGCAGTACTTC.

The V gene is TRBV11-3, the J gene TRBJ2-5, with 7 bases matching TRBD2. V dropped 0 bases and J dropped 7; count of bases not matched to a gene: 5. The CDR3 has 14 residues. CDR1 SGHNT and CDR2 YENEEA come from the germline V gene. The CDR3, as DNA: TGTGCCAGCAGCTTAGATAGGGAGGGCGGGACCCAGTACTTC. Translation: CASSLDREGGTQYF.

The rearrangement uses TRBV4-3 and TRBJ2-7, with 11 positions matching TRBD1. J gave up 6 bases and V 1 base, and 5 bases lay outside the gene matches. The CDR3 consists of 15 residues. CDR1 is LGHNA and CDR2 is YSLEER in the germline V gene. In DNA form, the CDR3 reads TGCGCCAGCAGCCAAGCCGGACAGGGGGCTTCCGAGCAGTACTTC. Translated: CASSQAGQGASEQYF.